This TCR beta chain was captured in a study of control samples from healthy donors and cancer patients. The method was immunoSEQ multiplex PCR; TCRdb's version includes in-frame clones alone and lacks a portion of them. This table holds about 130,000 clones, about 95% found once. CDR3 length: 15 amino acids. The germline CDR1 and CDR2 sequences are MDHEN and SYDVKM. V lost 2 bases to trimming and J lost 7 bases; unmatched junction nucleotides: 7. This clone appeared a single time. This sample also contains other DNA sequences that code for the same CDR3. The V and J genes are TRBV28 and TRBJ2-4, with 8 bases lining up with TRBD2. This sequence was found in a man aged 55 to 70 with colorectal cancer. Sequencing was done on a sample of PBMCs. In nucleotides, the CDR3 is TGTGCCAGCAGTTTAGACGGTCGGGGGGGGAACATTCAGTACTTC. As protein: CASSLDGRGGNIQYF.